This T cell receptor (beta chain) was recovered during a study of blood T cell repertoires in COVID-19. At the level of the study: Sites across the United States, Italy and Spain contributed samples from acute and convalescent COVID-19. Nucleic acid was either cDNA or gDNA, and it came from T cells, B-cell-depleted T cells, or PBMCs.

This CDR3 has 14 residues. V lost 2 bases and J lost 6, with 11 bases in between. Germline CDR1 MGHDK, CDR2 SYGVNS. Authors' data handling: From reference gene primer amplification, estimates of nucleated cell counts were derived. This table comes from immunoSEQ multiplex PCR, and its TCRdb copy is limited to in-frame clones, with some not included. Clonal size and the V and J genes are those of that table, whereas D and trimming came from the DNA. The sample lists 200,000 to 250,000 clones; roughly 81% were seen once. The clonotype comes from a man aged 45-60 years who had recovered from COVID-19. Sequencing was done on a sample of peripheral blood. The rearrangement joins TRBV25-1 to TRBJ2-1; D call uncertain. CDR3 nucleotide sequence: TGTGCCAGCAGTGAACCGCGCCGTCGCAATGAGCAGTTCTTC. Protein: CASSEPRRRNEQFF. The whole variable domain, remainder taken from reference TRBV25-1 and TRBJ2-1, is EADIYQTPRYLVIGTGKKITLECSQTMGHDKMYWYQQDPGMELHLIHYSYGVNSTEKGDLSSESTVSRIRTEHFPLTLESARPSHTSQYLCASSEPRRRNEQFFGPGTRLTVL.